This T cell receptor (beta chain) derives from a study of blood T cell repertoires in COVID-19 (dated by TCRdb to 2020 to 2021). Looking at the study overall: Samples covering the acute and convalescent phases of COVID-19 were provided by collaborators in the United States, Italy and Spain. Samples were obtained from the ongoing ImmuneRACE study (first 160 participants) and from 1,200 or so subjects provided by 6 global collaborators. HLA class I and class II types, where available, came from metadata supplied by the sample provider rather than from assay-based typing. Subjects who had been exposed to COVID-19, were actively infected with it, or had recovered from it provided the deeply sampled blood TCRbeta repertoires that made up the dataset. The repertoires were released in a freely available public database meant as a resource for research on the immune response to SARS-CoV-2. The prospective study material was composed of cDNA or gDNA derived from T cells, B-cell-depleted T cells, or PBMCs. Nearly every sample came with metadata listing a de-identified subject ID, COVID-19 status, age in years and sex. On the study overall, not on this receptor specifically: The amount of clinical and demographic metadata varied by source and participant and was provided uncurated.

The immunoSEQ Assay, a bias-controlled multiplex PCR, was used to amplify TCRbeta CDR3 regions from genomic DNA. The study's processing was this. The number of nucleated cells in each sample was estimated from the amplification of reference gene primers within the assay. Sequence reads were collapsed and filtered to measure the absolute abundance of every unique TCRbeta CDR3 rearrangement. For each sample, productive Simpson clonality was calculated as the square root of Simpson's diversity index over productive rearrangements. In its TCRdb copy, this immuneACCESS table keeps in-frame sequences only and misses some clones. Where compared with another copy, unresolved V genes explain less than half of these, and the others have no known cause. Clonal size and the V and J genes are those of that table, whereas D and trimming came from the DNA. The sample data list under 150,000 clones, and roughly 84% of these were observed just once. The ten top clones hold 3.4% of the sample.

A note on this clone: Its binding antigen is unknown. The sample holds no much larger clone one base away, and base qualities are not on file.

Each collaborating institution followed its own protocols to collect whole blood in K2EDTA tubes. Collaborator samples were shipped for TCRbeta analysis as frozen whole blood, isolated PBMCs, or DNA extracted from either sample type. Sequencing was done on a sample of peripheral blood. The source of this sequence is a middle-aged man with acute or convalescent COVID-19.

The CDR3 is CASSQDRANTEAFF. The nucleotides read TGTGCCAGCAGCCAGGACAGGGCGAACACTGAAGCTTTCTTT. The sequence links TRBV6-5 to TRBJ1-1; 8 nucleotides in the junction match TRBD1. From the cysteine through the phenylalanine, the CDR3 covers 14 amino acids. Here the CDR3 DNA is all that survives: 42 bases in frame from base 1. Clipping removes 6 bases from V and 1 base from J, with 4 as the unmatched junction base count. In the germline V gene, CDR1 corresponds to MNHEY and CDR2 to SVGAGI.